Each of the 14 T cell receptor beta chains below was sequenced from the same sample in a study of T cells in Graves' hyperthyroidism and ophthalmopathy. Amplification yielded TCR beta CDR3 regions, with RNA transcripts as the source. A first-round RT-PCR of the TCR CDR3 used the HTBI primer set. Via MiXCR, TCRdb re-called the multiplex PCR reads, giving one row per CDR3 protein. The table includes about 620,000 distinct CDR3 sequences, about 17% detected once. The sequenced sample consisted of blood. The receptors come from a woman in her 30s with Graves' hyperthyroidism.

This clonotype has a handful of counts. A much bigger clone sits one base away, suggesting this may be a read error. This chain links TRBV28 with TRBJ2-7; 7 bases match TRBD1. The CDR3 has 14 amino acids. Germline V CDR1 and CDR2: MDHEN, SYDVKM. As DNA, the CDR3 is TGTGCCAGCAGAACATACAGGGGTCCCTACGGGCAGTACTTC. Translated: CASRTYRGPYGQYF.

This clonotype was seen ten or more times. V and J are TRBV7-2 and TRBJ2-7, with D tentatively TRBD1 or TRBD2 (5 bases each). The CDR3 is 15 residues long. V gave up 0 bases and J gave up 7 bases, with 16 bases separating them. CDR1 and CDR2 (germline): SGHTA, FQGNSA. Written as DNA, the CDR3 is TGTGCCAGCAGCTTAGCCGGGACCCAGAATGGGGAGCAGTACTTC. It is translated as CASSLAGTQNGEQYF. Using reference TRBV7-2 and TRBJ2-7 for the parts outside the CDR3, the full variable domain is GAGVSQSPSNKVTEKGKDVELRCDPISGHTALYWYRQSLGQGLEFLIYFQGNSAPDKSGLPSDRFSAERTGGSVSTLTIQRTQQEDSAVYLCASSLAGTQNGEQYFGPGTRLTVT.

This clonotype was seen ten or more times. V usage is TRBV3-1 and J usage is TRBJ2-7, with unresolved D. From germline, CDR1 is LGHDT and CDR2 YNNKEL (reference sequence). The length of the CDR3 is 12 residues. V was clipped by 0 bases and J by 8 bases, with 8 bases between them. Here the CDR3 DNA reads TGTGCCAGCAGCCAAGATCTAAGTAAGCAGTACTTC. Translated, it gives CASSQDLSKQYF.

The table lists this clonotype with a few counts. This may be a read error: a much more frequent sequence differs by one nucleotide. This chain uses TRBV11-2 with TRBJ2-1; 11 nucleotides line up with TRBD2. V was pared by 4 bases and J by 5 bases, with 7 bases of the junction left unmatched. The germline V gene has CDR1 SGHAT and CDR2 FQNNGV. The CDR3 is made up of 16 amino acids. The CDR3 loop reads CASSSPSGRINNEQFF. The CDR3, as DNA: TGTGCCAGCAGCTCGCCTAGCGGGAGGATTAACAATGAGCAGTTCTTC.

A single count supports this clonotype. This sequence may be a read error, since a much larger clone differs from it by one base. The chain is built from TRBV6-2 or TRBV6-3 and TRBJ2-5, with TRBD2 as a possible D gene (5 bases). CDR3 length equals 11 residues. The germline V gene has CDR1 MNHEY and CDR2 SVGEGT. The CDR3 is CASTYGETQHF. Written as DNA, the CDR3 is TGTGCCAGCACCTACGGGGAGACCCAGCACTTC.

This clonotype was observed many times. This chain links TRBV30 with TRBJ2-3, with D hard to call. V lost 2 bases, J lost 4 bases, and 10 bases lay in between. CDR3 length: 13 residues. Germline loops: CDR1 GTSNPN, CDR2 SVGIG (reference sequence). Written as DNA, the CDR3 is TGTGCCTGGAGTTCCCGTTCGTCAGATACGCAGTATTTT. Translated: CAWSSRSSDTQYF.

The V and J genes are TRBV27 and TRBJ2-1; 14 bases line up with TRBD2. Germline CDR1 MNHEY, CDR2 SMNVEV (reference sequence). The CDR3 runs 17 residues. The V and J ends lost 2 bases and 8 bases, in that order; junction bases with no gene match: 8. DNA of the CDR3: TGTGCCAGCAGTTTACCCCCGCGACTAGCGGGAGGGCATGAGCAGTTCTTC. Encoded protein: CASSLPPRLAGGHEQFF.

This clonotype was recorded a few times. J is TRBJ1-3 and V is TRBV7-2; no definite D call. Germline V gene sequence: CDR1 SGHTA, CDR2 FQGNSA. The CDR3 length is 14 residues. Trimming removed 7 bases from V and 4 bases from J, with 14 bases in between. CDR3 nucleotide sequence: TGTGCCAGCACCTCGAAGGCCGGAGGAAACACCATATATTTT. This translates into CASTSKAGGNTIYF. Together with reference TRBV7-2 and TRBJ1-3, the CDR3 gives the full variable domain: GAGVSQSPSNKVTEKGKDVELRCDPISGHTALYWYRQSLGQGLEFLIYFQGNSAPDKSGLPSDRFSAERTGGSVSTLTIQRTQQEDSAVYLCASTSKAGGNTIYFGEGSWLTVV.

This clonotype was detected ten times or more. The genes are TRBV12-5 and TRBJ1-1; 9 positions agree with TRBD1. CDR3 size: 14 residues. Germline-derived CDR1 and CDR2 are LGHNT and FRNRAP. Trimming at V came to 6 bases and at J to 5 bases, leaving 7 bases not matched to a gene. The CDR3 loop reads CASGSGQGRTEAFF. Written as DNA, the CDR3 is TGTGCTAGTGGCTCGGGACAGGGAAGAACTGAAGCTTTCTTT.

This clonotype was seen only a few times. The chain links TRBV27 to TRBJ1-3, with D possibly matching TRBD1 (6 bases). Trimming removed 5 bases at V and 3 bases at J, with 11 bases between. Germline CDR1 reads MNHEY; CDR2 reads SMNVEV (reference sequence). CDR3 length equals 14 residues. CDR3 bases: TGTGCCAGCAGTCTGGGACATGGTGGAAACACCATATATTTT. Amino acid sequence: CASSLGHGGNTIYF.

The chain uses TRBV5-6 and TRBJ2-1; D gene unclear. From germline, CDR1 is SGHDT and CDR2 YYEEEE. The CDR3 sequence is 15 residues long. With 3 bases removed from V and 0 bases from J, the gap between germline ends came to 10 bases. The CDR3 spells CASSYTGFSYNEQFF. CDR3 sequence (DNA): TGTGCCAGCAGCTACACCGGGTTCTCCTACAATGAGCAGTTCTTC.

This clonotype was seen at least ten times. The rearrangement links TRBV27 to TRBJ2-7, with 7 bases that match TRBD1. From germline, CDR1 is MNHEY and CDR2 SMNVEV (reference sequence). The CDR3 length is 14 residues. The V segment lost 6 bases and the J segment 3 bases; nucleotides outside the gene matches: 8. Written as DNA, the CDR3 is TGTGCCAGCAGAAAGGCAGGGGGAAGCTACGAGCAGTACTTC. Protein product: CASRKAGGSYEQYF.

The CDR3: CASSYSKPKDQPQHF. CDR3 coding DNA: TGTGCCAGCAGTTACTCGAAGCCTAAAGATCAGCCCCAGCATTTT. V gene TRBV6-6 combines with J gene TRBJ1-5, with D unresolved. Germline CDR1 MNHNY, CDR2 SVGAGI (reference sequence). This CDR3 comprises 15 residues. The germline V and J ends were trimmed by 0 bases and 5 bases, with 11 bases remaining between them.

At least ten counts were recorded for this clonotype. CDR3 DNA: TGTGCCAGCAGATCGCAGGGGGCCTGGGAGACCCAGTACTTC. It codes for CASRSQGAWETQYF. This sequence joins TRBV7-9 and TRBJ2-5, with TRBD1 matching over 8 bases. Germline V lookup: CDR1 SEHNR, CDR2 FQNEAQ (reference sequence). The length of the CDR3 is 14 residues. V was clipped by 6 bases and J by 5 bases; unmatched bases: 8.